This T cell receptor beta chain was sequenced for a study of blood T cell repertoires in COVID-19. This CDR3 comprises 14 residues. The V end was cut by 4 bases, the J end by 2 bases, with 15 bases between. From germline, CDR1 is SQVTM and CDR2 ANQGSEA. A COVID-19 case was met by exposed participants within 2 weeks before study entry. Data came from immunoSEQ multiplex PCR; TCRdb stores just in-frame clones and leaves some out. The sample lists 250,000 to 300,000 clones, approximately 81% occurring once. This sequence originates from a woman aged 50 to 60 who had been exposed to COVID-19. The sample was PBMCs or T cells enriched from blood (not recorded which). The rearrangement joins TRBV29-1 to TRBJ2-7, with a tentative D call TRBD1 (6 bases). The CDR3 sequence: CSVVGLDRPYEQYF. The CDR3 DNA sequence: TGCAGCGTTGTTGGCTTGGACAGACCCTACGAGCAGTACTTC.